The 15 T cell receptor beta chains below all came from one sample that was sequenced in a study of CD8 T cell repertoires and HIV-1 epitope variants. The antigens for these receptors are not known. Clones were read by immunoSEQ multiplex PCR, and TCRdb kept only the in-frame ones, dropping some. The table has thousands of clones, 65% to 80% seen once. The sequencing input was cultured CD8+ T cells derived from PBMCs. These receptors were taken from a male donor with HIV.

The chain has TRBV29-1 and TRBJ2-1, with 7 bases fitting TRBD2. V lost 6 bases, J lost 8 bases, and 10 bases stayed unmatched. In germline, CDR1 is SQVTM, CDR2 ANQGSEA. This CDR3 has 13 amino acids. As DNA, the CDR3 is TGCAGCGTAACGGGACTAAGCCACTATGAGCAGTTCTTC. Its protein is CSVTGLSHYEQFF.

The chain has TRBV9 and TRBJ2-3; 7 nucleotides line up with TRBD2. CDR1 SGDLS and CDR2 YYNGEE come from the germline V gene. The CDR3 runs 15 residues. With 0 bases clipped from V and 3 bases from J, the junction kept 4 bases outside the gene matches. In DNA form, the CDR3 reads TGTGCCAGCAGCGTAGTCGGGAGGCCGACAGATACGCAGTATTTT. It is translated as CASSVVGRPTDTQYF.

The CDR3 DNA is TGTGCCTGTATGACCACCCCAGGGGGTTTCAGCGAGCAGTACTTC. This encodes CACMTTPGGFSEQYF. The chain couples TRBV30 to TRBJ2-7; 7 positions match TRBD1. Losses at the gene ends were 6 bases for V and 6 bases for J; bases not matched to a gene: 17. The CDR3 length is 15 residues. From germline, CDR1 is GTSNPN and CDR2 SVGIG (reference sequence).

The V call is TRBV6-5, the J call TRBJ2-7; D is tentatively TRBD1 or TRBD2 (5 bases each). This CDR3 contains 14 residues. The germline V gene has CDR1 MNHEY and CDR2 SVGAGI. V dropped 5 bases and J dropped 3 bases, with 14 bases sitting between them. CDR3 nucleotides: TGTGCCAGCAGTGTAGGGGCGGGTTTCTACGAGCAGTACTTC. It is translated as CASSVGAGFYEQYF.

The V and J genes are TRBV13 and TRBJ2-5; D gene ambiguous. This CDR3 is 16 amino acids long. CDR1 is PRHDT and CDR2 is FYEKMQ in the germline V gene (reference sequence). V was shortened by 0 bases and J by 5 bases, with 16 bases between the two germline ends. Here the CDR3 reads CASSLGLTPVYETQYF. In DNA form, the CDR3 reads TGTGCCAGCAGCTTAGGACTTACACCGGTGTACGAGACCCAGTACTTC.

The gene calls are TRBV11-2 and TRBJ1-3; no firm D call. V lost 2 bases and J 0 bases, leaving 2 bases between the germline ends. The CDR3 has 13 residues. From germline, CDR1 is SGHAT and CDR2 FQNNGV. The chain's CDR3 is CASSLFSGNTIYF. In DNA form, the CDR3 reads TGTGCCAGCAGCTTATTCTCTGGAAACACCATATATTTT.

V gene TRBV4-3 combines with J gene TRBJ1-2; D is ambiguous. CDR1 and CDR2 (germline): LGHNA, YSLEER. The CDR3 consists of 13 residues. Trimming took 0 bases from V and 4 from J, leaving 6 bases between them. CDR3 protein: CASSQDPSYGYTF. Here the CDR3 DNA reads TGCGCCAGCAGCCAAGACCCCAGCTATGGCTACACCTTC.

The chain carries TRBV28 and TRBJ2-7, with D possibly TRBD2 on 6 matching bases. The ends were cut back, 3 bases at V and 2 bases at J, with 17 bases in the middle. Germline V lookup: CDR1 MDHEN, CDR2 SYDVKM. The CDR3 covers 16 residues. The CDR3 here is CASSFPGTHGAYEQYF. CDR3 nucleotide sequence: TGTGCCAGCAGTTTCCCCGGGACTCACGGAGCCTACGAGCAGTACTTC.

The chain is built from TRBV7-3 and TRBJ2-3; no definite D call. CDR1 SGHTA and CDR2 FQGTGA come from the germline V gene. The CDR3 extends over 15 amino acids. The V end was cut by 8 bases, the J end by 6 bases, with 21 bases between. In nucleotides, the CDR3 is TGTGCCAGCTACTCGGAAGCAAGTAAAGGGGATACGCAGTATTTT. Translated, it gives CASYSEASKGDTQYF.

The chain joins TRBV5-1 to TRBJ2-7; possibly TRBD1 or TRBD2 for D (5 bases each). From germline, CDR1 is SGHRS and CDR2 YFSETQ. V shed 2 bases and J shed 0 bases, with 12 bases lying between them. The CDR3 consists of 15 residues. CDR3 sequence reads: CASSFLTGPSYEQYF. In DNA, the CDR3 is TGCGCCAGCAGCTTTCTGACGGGACCCTCCTACGAGCAGTACTTC.

The CDR3 DNA follows: TGTGCCAGCAGCAGTTACAGCACAGATACGCAGTATTTT. Its protein is CASSSYSTDTQYF. The rearrangement joins TRBV5-4 to TRBJ2-3, with unresolved D. Germline V gene lookup returns CDR1 SGHNT and CDR2 YYREEE (reference sequence). V shed 4 bases and J shed 0 bases, with 6 bases lying between them. This CDR3 contains 13 residues. The complete variable domain, with remaining parts taken from reference TRBV5-4 and TRBJ2-3, reads ETGVTQSPTHLIKTRGQQVTLRCSSQSGHNTVSWYQQALGQGPQFIFQYYREEENGRGNFPPRFSGLQFPNYSSELNVNALELDDSALYLCASSSYSTDTQYFGPGTRLTVL.

J is TRBJ2-7 and V is TRBV5-1; tentative D call: TRBD1 (6 bases). CDR1 is SGHRS, CDR2 YFSETQ, per germline. Trimming took 5 bases from V and 3 from J, leaving 12 bases between them. CDR3 length: 13 residues. CDR3 residues: CASRRQAYYEQYF. For the CDR3, the DNA is TGCGCCAGCAGGCGACAGGCTTACTACGAGCAGTACTTC.

The CDR3 DNA sequence: TGTGCCAGCAGCCAATTAGGGGATTTATCGGGGGCTGGGGCCAACGTCCTGACTTTC. Protein: CASSQLGDLSGAGANVLTF. The J gene is TRBJ2-6, the V gene TRBV7-9; a weak D match, TRBD2 (6 bases). This CDR3 region has 19 residues. Germline V gene data show CDR1 as SEHNR and CDR2 as FQNEAQ (reference sequence). The germline V and J ends were trimmed by 5 bases and 2 bases, with 22 bases remaining between them.

This rearrangement joins TRBV13 to TRBJ2-1, with 7 bases matching TRBD1. Trimming at V came to 5 bases and at J to 0 bases, leaving 10 bases not matched to a gene. Germline-derived CDR1 and CDR2 are PRHDT and FYEKMQ (reference sequence). This CDR3 region has 17 residues. Here the CDR3 DNA reads TGTGCCAGCAGCGTAAACAGGGGTTCTGGCTCCTACAATGAGCAGTTCTTC. Protein product: CASSVNRGSGSYNEQFF.

The V gene is TRBV7-6, the J gene TRBJ1-1; D is uncertain. The CDR3 is 15 amino acids. V gave up 4 bases and J gave up 1 base, with 13 bases separating them. Germline CDR1 is SGHVS and CDR2 is FNYEAQ. This CDR3 is CASSSGISGNTEAFF. CDR3 nucleotide sequence: TGTGCCAGCAGCTCGGGCATTTCAGGGAACACTGAAGCTTTCTTT.